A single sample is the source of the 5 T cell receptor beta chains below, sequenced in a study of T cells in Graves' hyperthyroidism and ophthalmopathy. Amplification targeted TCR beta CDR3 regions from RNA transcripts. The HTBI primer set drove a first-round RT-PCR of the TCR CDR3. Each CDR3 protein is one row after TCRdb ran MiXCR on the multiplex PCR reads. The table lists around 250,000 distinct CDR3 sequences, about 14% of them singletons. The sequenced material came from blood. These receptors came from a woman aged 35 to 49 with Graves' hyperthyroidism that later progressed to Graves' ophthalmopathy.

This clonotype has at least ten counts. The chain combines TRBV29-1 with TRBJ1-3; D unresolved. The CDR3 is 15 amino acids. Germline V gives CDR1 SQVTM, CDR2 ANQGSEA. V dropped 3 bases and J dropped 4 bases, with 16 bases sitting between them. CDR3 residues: CSVEGIKGAGNTIYF. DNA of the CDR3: TGCAGCGTTGAGGGTATAAAGGGAGCAGGAAACACCATATATTTT. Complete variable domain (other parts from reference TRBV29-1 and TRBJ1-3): SAVISQKPSRDICQRGTSLTIQCQVDSQVTMMFWYRQQPGQSLTLIATANQGSEATYESGFVIDKFPISRPNLTFSTLTVSNMSPEDSSIYLCSVEGIKGAGNTIYFGEGSWLTVV.

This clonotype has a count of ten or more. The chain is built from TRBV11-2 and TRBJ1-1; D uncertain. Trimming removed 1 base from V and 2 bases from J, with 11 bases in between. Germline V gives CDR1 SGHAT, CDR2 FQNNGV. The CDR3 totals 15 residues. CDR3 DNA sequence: TGTGCCAGCAGCTTAGGTTTCGGAGCCAACACTGAAGCTTTCTTT. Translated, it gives CASSLGFGANTEAFF.

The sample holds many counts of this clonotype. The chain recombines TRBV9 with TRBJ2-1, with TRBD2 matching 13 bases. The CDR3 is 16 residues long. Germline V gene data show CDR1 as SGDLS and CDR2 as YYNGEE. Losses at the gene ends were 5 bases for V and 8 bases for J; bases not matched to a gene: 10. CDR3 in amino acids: CASSPRTSGSFHEQFF. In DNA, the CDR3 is TGTGCCAGCAGTCCCCGGACTAGCGGGAGTTTCCATGAGCAGTTCTTC.

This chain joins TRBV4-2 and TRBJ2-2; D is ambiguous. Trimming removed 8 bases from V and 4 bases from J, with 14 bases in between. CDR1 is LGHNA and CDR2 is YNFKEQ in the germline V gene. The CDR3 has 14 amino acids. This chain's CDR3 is CASRASESTGELFF. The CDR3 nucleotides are TGTGCCAGCCGGGCGAGCGAAAGCACCGGGGAGCTGTTTTTT.

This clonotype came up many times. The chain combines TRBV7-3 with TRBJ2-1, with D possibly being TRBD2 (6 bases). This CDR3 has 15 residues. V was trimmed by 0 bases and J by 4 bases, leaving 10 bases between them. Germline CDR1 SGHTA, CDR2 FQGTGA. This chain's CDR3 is CASSLTTGAYNEQFF. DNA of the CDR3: TGTGCCAGCAGCTTAACAACGGGAGCATACAATGAGCAGTTCTTC.